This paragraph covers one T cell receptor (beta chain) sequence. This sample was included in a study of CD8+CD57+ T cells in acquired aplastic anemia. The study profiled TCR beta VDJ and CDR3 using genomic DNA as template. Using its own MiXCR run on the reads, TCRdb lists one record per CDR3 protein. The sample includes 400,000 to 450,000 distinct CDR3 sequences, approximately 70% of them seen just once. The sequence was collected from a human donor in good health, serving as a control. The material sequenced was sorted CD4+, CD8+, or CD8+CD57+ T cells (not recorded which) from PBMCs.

The CDR3, as DNA: TGCAGTGCCCTCGAAACAGGGAATTCACATGGCTACACCTTC. It codes for CSALETGNSHGYTF. V and J are TRBV20-1 and TRBJ1-2, with a tentative D call TRBD1 (6 bases). The CDR3 runs to 14 residues. CDR1 is DFQATT and CDR2 is SNEGSKA in the germline V gene (reference sequence). The V end lost 6 bases, the J end lost 6 bases, and 20 bases lay between the germline ends.